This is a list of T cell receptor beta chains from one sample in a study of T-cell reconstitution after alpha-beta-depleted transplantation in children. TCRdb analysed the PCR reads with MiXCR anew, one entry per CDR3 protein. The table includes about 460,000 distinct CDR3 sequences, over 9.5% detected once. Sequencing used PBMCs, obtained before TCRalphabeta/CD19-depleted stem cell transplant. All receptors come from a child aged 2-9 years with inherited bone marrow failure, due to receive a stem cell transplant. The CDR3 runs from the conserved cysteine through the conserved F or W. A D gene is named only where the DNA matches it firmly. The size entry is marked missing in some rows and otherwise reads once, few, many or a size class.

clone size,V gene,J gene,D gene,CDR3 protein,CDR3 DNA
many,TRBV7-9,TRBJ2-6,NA,CASSPQGPGANVLTF,TGTGCCAGCAGCCCTCAGGGGCCTGGGGCCAACGTCCTGACTTTC
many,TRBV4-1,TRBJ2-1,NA,CASSYGTHEQFF,TGCGCCAGCAGCTATGGGACACATGAGCAGTTCTTC
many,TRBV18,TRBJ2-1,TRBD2,CASSPGTSGNEQFF,TGTGCCAGCTCACCGGGGACTAGCGGCAATGAGCAGTTCTTC
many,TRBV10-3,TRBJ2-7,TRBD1,CAISESDRGQWEQYF,TGTGCCATCAGTGAGTCGGACAGGGGGCAGTGGGAGCAGTACTTC
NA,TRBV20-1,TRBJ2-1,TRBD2,CSAESGVSYNEQFF,TGCAGTGCTGAAAGCGGGGTAAGCTACAATGAGCAGTTCTTC
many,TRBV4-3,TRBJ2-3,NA,CASSHEVFSTDTQYF,TGCGCCAGCAGCCACGAGGTGTTTAGCACAGATACGCAGTATTTT
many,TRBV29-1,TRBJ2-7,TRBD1,CSVDNGQGSLNSYEQYF,TGCAGCGTTGATAACGGACAGGGCTCACTAAACTCCTACGAGCAGTACTTC
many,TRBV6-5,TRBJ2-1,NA,CASSYSSEQFF,TGTGCCAGCAGCTACAGTAGCGAGCAGTTCTTC
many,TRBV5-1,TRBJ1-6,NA,CASSLGDNVSPLHF,TGCGCCAGCAGCTTGGGGGATAACGTTTCACCCCTCCACTTT
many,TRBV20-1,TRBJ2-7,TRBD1,CSARGTGYYEQYF,TGCAGTGCTAGGGGGACAGGGTACTACGAGCAGTACTTC
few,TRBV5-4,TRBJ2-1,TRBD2,CASSLLAGSGEEQFF,TGTGCCAGCAGCCTCCTAGCGGGAAGTGGGGAAGAGCAGTTCTTC
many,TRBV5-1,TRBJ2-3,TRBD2,CASSLVGSGSTDTQYF,TGCGCCAGCAGCTTGGTGGGTAGCGGGAGCACAGATACGCAGTATTTT
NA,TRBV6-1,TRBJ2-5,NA,CAITGVQETQYF,TGTGCCATTACAGGCGTGCAAGAGACCCAGTACTTC
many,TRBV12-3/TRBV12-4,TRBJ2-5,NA,CASSRTGPRVRETQYF,TGTGCCAGCAGCCGTACGGGACCCCGGGTGAGAGAGACCCAGTACTTC
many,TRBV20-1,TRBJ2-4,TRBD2,CSAKPGLAVAKNIQYF,TGCAGTGCAAAGCCGGGACTAGCGGTAGCCAAAAACATTCAGTACTTC
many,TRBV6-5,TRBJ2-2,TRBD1,CASSFSRQGGRNTGELFF,TGTGCCAGCAGTTTCTCCCGACAGGGGGGGCGGAACACCGGGGAGCTGTTTTTT
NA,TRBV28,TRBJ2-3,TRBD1,CASSSTTGWTDTQYF,TGTGCCAGCAGTTCCACGACAGGGTGGACAGATACGCAGTATTTT
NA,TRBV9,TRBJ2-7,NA,CASSVAPLQGGVTYEQYF,TGTGCCAGCAGCGTAGCCCCCTTACAAGGAGGGGTAACCTACGAGCAGTACTTC
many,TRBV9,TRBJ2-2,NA,CASSVGGFNTGELFF,TGTGCCAGCAGCGTTGGGGGATTCAACACCGGGGAGCTGTTTTTT
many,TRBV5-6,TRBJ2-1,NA,CASDEQFF,TGTGCCAGCGATGAGCAGTTCTTC
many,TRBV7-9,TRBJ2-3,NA,CASSLFDVTTDTQYF,TGTGCCAGCAGCTTATTTGACGTAACCACAGATACGCAGTATTTT
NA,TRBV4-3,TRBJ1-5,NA,CASSPDEGGDQPQHF,TGCGCCAGCAGCCCTGACGAGGGGGGCGATCAGCCCCAGCATTTT
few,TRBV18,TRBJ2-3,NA,CASSPPSSDTQYF,TGTGCCAGCTCACCACCATCATCCGATACGCAGTATTTT
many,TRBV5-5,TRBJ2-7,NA,CASSWGARDSYEQYF,TGTGCCAGCAGCTGGGGGGCGAGGGACTCCTACGAGCAGTACTTC
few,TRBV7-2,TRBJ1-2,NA,CASSSATLVYGYTF,TGTGCCAGCAGCTCTGCGACATTAGTCTATGGCTACACCTTC
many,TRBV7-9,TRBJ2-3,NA,CASRPGFLNTQYF,TGTGCCAGCAGACCAGGGTTCTTAAATACGCAGTATTTT
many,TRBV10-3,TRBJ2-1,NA,CATLTGTFSYNEQFF,TGTGCCACTTTAACCGGGACTTTCTCCTACAATGAGCAGTTCTTC
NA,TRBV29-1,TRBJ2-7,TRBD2,CSVVWTSGTYEQYF,TGCAGCGTTGTCTGGACTAGCGGTACCTACGAGCAGTACTTC
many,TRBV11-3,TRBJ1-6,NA,CASNYLSLSTDRNSPLHF,TGTGCCAGCAACTACCTATCGCTTAGCACAGACCGTAATTCACCCCTCCACTTT
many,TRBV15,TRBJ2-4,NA,CATTHYRVYGLAKNIQYF,TGTGCCACCACCCACTACAGGGTGTATGGGCTAGCCAAAAACATTCAGTACTTC
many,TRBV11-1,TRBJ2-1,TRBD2,CASTIPGLAGGPLRYNEQFF,TGTGCCAGCACGATTCCCGGACTAGCGGGAGGGCCACTGCGCTACAATGAGCAGTTCTTC
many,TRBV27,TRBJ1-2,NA,CASIQPGGGYTF,TGTGCCAGCATCCAACCCGGGGGAGGCTACACCTTC
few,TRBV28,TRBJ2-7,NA,CASSPTQGWEQYF,TGTGCCAGCAGCCCCACCCAGGGGTGGGAGCAGTACTTC
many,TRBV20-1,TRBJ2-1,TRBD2,CRSTSDRYYNEQFF,TGCAGGTCCACTAGCGACCGGTACTACAATGAGCAGTTCTTC
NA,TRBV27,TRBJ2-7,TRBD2,CASAAGDPYEQYF,TGTGCCAGCGCAGCGGGAGACCCCTACGAGCAGTACTTC
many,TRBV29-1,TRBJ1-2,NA,CSVEDPGRRVGTF,TGCAGCGTTGAAGATCCAGGGAGGCGAGTCGGTACCTTC
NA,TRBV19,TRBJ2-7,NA,CASSIDSRAGSYEQYF,TGTGCCAGTAGTATCGACAGCCGGGCTGGGTCCTACGAGCAGTACTTC
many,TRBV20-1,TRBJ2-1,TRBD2,CSARDPAGVPYNEQFF,TGCAGTGCTAGAGATCCCGCGGGAGTCCCTTACAATGAGCAGTTCTTC
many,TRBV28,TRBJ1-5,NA,CASGDGTMGNQPQHF,TGTGCCAGCGGGGACGGGACGATGGGCAATCAGCCCCAGCATTTT
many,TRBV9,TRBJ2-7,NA,CASSVGASNYEQYF,TGTGCCAGCAGCGTAGGGGCGTCTAACTACGAGCAGTACTTC
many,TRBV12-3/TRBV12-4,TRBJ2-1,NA,CASTPGGAYNEQFF,TGTGCCAGCACCCCCGGGGGCGCTTACAATGAGCAGTTCTTC
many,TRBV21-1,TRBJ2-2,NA,CASSTPGQLGDGELFF,TGTGCCAGCAGCACCCCAGGACAGTTGGGGGACGGGGAGCTGTTTTTT
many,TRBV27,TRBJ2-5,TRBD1,CASSLLGDRPYYF,TGTGCCAGCAGTTTATTGGGGGACAGACCGTACTACTTC
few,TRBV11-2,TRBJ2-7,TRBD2,CASSTRLAGGPLSYEQYF,TGTGCCAGCAGCACCCGACTAGCGGGAGGGCCCTTATCCTACGAGCAGTACTTC
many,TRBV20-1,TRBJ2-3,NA,CSARGQGGPYF,TGCAGTGCTAGGGGGCAGGGCGGGCCGTATTTT
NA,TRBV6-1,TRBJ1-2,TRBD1,CASSQRGDRHGYTF,TGTGCCAGCTCTCAACGCGGGGACAGGCATGGCTACACCTTC
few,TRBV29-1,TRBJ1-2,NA,CSVESLPDGNYGYTF,TGCAGCGTTGAATCCCTGCCCGACGGAAACTATGGCTACACCTTC
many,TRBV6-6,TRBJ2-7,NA,CASSYRVRGEQYF,TGTGCCAGCAGTTATAGGGTCCGGGGGGAGCAGTACTTC
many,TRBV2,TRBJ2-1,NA,CASSDRDYNEQFF,TGTGCCAGCAGTGACAGGGACTACAATGAGCAGTTCTTC
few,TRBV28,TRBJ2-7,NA,CASSRTGEQYF,TGTGCCAGCAGTCGGACGGGGGAGCAGTACTTC
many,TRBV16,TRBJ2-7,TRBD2,CASSRRGGMYSYEQYF,TGTGCCAGCAGCCGTCGGGGGGGGATGTACTCCTACGAGCAGTACTTC
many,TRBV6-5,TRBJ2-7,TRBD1,CASSYYGQGIYEQYF,TGTGCCAGCAGTTACTACGGACAGGGTATATACGAGCAGTACTTC